Listed here is a single TCR beta chain. This clone was observed at least ten times. Its antigen remains unidentified. Equivalent amounts of genomic DNA from CVID and control samples were used as sequencing input. For every sample, a 60 bp segment covering the rearranged TCRbeta CDR3 region was amplified and then sequenced. The immunoSEQ assay, a bias-corrected multiplex PCR with high-throughput sequencing, was employed for TCRbeta amplification. In the authors' own workflow: Every unique nucleotide sequence was considered a clone and was annotated with V, D and J genes, copy number and frequency. Sequences were labeled productive if in frame, and non-productive if out of frame or containing stop codons. Clonality was calculated from Shannon's entropy as previously described. The predicted amino acid sequences of productive clones were used to derive mean CDR3 Kyte-Doolittle hydropathy. Using the R hclust function, scaled V gene usage was clustered hierarchically with Manhattan distance and complete linkage. Clone sharing by CDR3 amino acid sequence was assessed by resampling 12 repertoires per group over 100 rounds. The repertoires were screened for 60 to 85 published EBV-specific TCRbeta sequences and 200 to 250 published CMV-specific TCRbeta sequences. A couple of CVID samples that yielded fewer than 10,000 sequences were excluded from the analysis, so 40 to 50 CVID repertoires were retained. TCRdb took this table from immuneACCESS and kept in-frame rearrangements with V and J called. Such tables lack part of the clones; where checked against another copy, unresolved V genes explain under half of the gap, and the rest is unexplained. That table supplies the V and J calls and clone size; D and trimming were determined from the DNA. With 25,000 to 35,000 clones recorded, this sample contains no clone counted only once. 4.5% of the sample comes from the top ten.

Most CVID patients and most healthy controls were of Caucasian heritage. Heparinized peripheral whole blood samples of roughly 4.5 to 8 ml were collected from each donor. Genomic DNA from adults with common variable immune deficiency (CVID) and from healthy adult controls was used to sequence TCRbeta CDR3 repertoires. There were 22 healthy adult volunteers in the control group (around twelve female and roughly 10 male), ranging in age from about 20 to 75 years, with a mean age of approximately 34. Diluted blood was subjected to density centrifugation over Hypaque 1077 or Ficoll-Paque for isolation of peripheral blood mononuclear cells. Genomic DNA was obtained from unsorted mononuclear cells through either Qiagen column purification or a centrifugation-based method. This record belongs to a study of T cell clonality in common variable immunodeficiency (dated by TCRdb to the mid-2010s). The paper's findings and limits, for the study overall: CVID TCRbeta sequences were reported to have fewer deletions and N-nucleotide insertions and to lack highly modified clones with 13 or more V deletions. According to the authors, figuring out what caused the increased clonality in CVID would require sequencing the repertoires of T cell subpopulations. Despite equal DNA input, controls averaged around 82,000 unique sequences per sample versus about 31,547 in CVID samples. Compared with healthy controls, CVID subjects showed increased TCRbeta clonality (t-test p = 0.018), a feature most characteristic of about a third of subjects. Patient heterogeneity within the CVID cohort put limits on correlating repertoire features with clinical complications. Fewer TCRbeta clones were shared among CVID subjects than among healthy controls (p < 0.0001).

The source is a person aged 18 to 69 in good health. Sequencing used peripheral blood mononuclear cells.

CDR3 bases read: TGCAGTGCTACCCAACCCGACAGGGAACTCTATGGC. The encoded protein is CSATQPDRELYG. The whole CDR3 region reads CSATQPDRELYGYTF. In this chain, TRBV20-1 is recombined with TRBJ1-2, and TRBD1 aligns with 7 junction nucleotides. The read ends 3 residues early relative to the CDR3; the germline J gene fills the gap. The germline V gene (reference sequence) yields DFQATT for CDR1 and SNEGSKA for CDR2. The CDR3 runs 15 amino acids, cysteine and phenylalanine included. Part of the CDR3 DNA is given, 36 bases translated from base 1. Germline trimming: 4 bases from V, 4 bases from J; junction bases outside gene matches: 12.